A single sample gave rise to the 22 T cell receptor beta chains below, sequenced in a study of cytomegalovirus exposure and HLA in healthy donors. PCR used 60 Vbeta primers and 13 Jbeta primers. The repertoire was sequenced with immunoSEQ multiplex PCR; TCRdb's copy has only in-frame clones and lacks some. The sample lists roughly 100,000 clones, about four fifths seen once, with about 5% in the top ten. What was sequenced was PBMCs. Source of these receptors: a woman in her thirties or forties in good health and CMV-seronegative.

V is TRBV9 and J is TRBJ2-3, with 14 bases lining up with TRBD2. Germline V gives CDR1 SGDLS, CDR2 YYNGEE. CDR3 size: 17 residues. The trim removed 6 bases at V and 1 base at J, leaving 7 bases unmatched. CDR3 sequence reads: CASTTSGGGLGTDTQYF. The CDR3 bases are TGTGCCAGCACGACTAGCGGGGGGGGATTGGGCACAGATACGCAGTATTTT.

V is TRBV19 and J is TRBJ1-6; no reliable D call. Trimming took off 3 bases at V and 6 bases at J, with 21 bases between the two ends. CDR1 and CDR2 (germline): LNHDA, SQIVND (reference sequence). The CDR3 has 18 residues. The DNA for the CDR3 is TGTGCCAGTAGTATCACCCCGGACTATCAAGGACCTAATTCACCCCTCCACTTT. Protein sequence: CASSITPDYQGPNSPLHF.

This clone occurred once. The chain links TRBV19 to TRBJ1-4, with 7 bases identical to TRBD1. Per the germline V gene, CDR1 is LNHDA and CDR2 is SQIVND (reference sequence). The CDR3 consists of 15 residues. The V gene end was trimmed by 10 bases and the J gene end by 7 bases; junction bases not matched to a gene: 15. CDR3 nucleotides: TGTGCCACTACCGTAATACAGGGGACCGGTGAAAAACTGTTTTTT. This codes for CATTVIQGTGEKLFF.

The chain has TRBV6-5 and TRBJ2-7; tentative D call: TRBD2 (5 bases). Germline assignment: CDR1 MNHEY and CDR2 SVGAGI. The V gene lost 6 bases and the J gene lost 2 bases, with 14 bases spanning the gap. The CDR3 consists of 14 residues. CDR3 nucleotide sequence: TGTGCCAGCAGACCTCCCGGGATTACCTACGAGCAGTACTTC. This encodes CASRPPGITYEQYF.

The chain carries TRBV7-2 and TRBJ1-1; D unclear. The CDR3 covers 15 residues. In germline, CDR1 is SGHTA, CDR2 FQGNSA. Trimming removed 3 bases at V and 4 bases at J, with 15 bases between. CDR3 nucleotides: TGTGCCAGCAGCTTCGTCGGGAGGTTCGGCACTGAAGCTTTCTTT. Protein product: CASSFVGRFGTEAFF.

This sequence joins TRBV6-4 and TRBJ2-3; 8 nucleotides line up with TRBD2. This CDR3 comprises 17 residues. CDR1 and CDR2 (germline): MRHNA, SNTAGT. The V gene end was trimmed by 3 bases and the J gene end by 4 bases; junction bases not matched to a gene: 12. CDR3 in DNA: TGTGCCAGCAGTGAGAGTGCCGGGACTAGAGGGGCAGATACGCAGTATTTT. Protein sequence: CASSESAGTRGADTQYF.

The chain joins TRBV5-1 to TRBJ2-7, with TRBD2 matching 11 bases. CDR3 length equals 14 residues. The V gene's germline CDR1 is SGHRS and CDR2 YFSETQ. Germline trimming cut 4 bases from V and 3 bases from J; bases unmatched to any gene: 3. The CDR3 coding sequence is TGCGCCAGCAGCCCAGGACTAGCGGGCTACGAGCAGTACTTC. Amino acid sequence: CASSPGLAGYEQYF.

This clone has only a few counts. The chain couples TRBV19 to TRBJ2-7, with D possibly being TRBD1 (5 bases). The CDR3 extends over 13 amino acids. Trimming removed 6 bases at V and 2 bases at J, with 11 bases between. Germline V gene data show CDR1 as LNHDA and CDR2 as SQIVND (reference sequence). The CDR3 coding sequence is TGTGCCAGTAGCCCGACAGCAACCTACGAGCAGTACTTC. Translated, it gives CASSPTATYEQYF.

V gene TRBV7-8 combines with J gene TRBJ2-1; 9 positions match TRBD2. Germline CDR1 reads SGHVS; CDR2 reads FQNEAQ. CDR3 length: 17 amino acids. With V trimmed by 3 bases and J by 2 bases, 8 bases remained unmatched. CDR3 region: CASSLASGNTPYNEQFF. For the CDR3, the DNA is TGTGCCAGCAGCTTGGCTAGCGGGAACACCCCCTACAATGAGCAGTTCTTC.

The chain uses TRBV6-5 and TRBJ1-1; D call uncertain. CDR3 size: 14 residues. Germline assignment: CDR1 MNHEY and CDR2 SVGAGI. V was cut by 5 bases and J by 4 bases, with 14 bases left in between. In nucleotides, the CDR3 is TGTGCCAGCAGTCCGACCGGGTTAGGCACTGAAGCTTTCTTT. Its protein product is CASSPTGLGTEAFF.

The genes are TRBV19 and TRBJ1-1, with unresolved D. CDR1 and CDR2 (germline): LNHDA, SQIVND (reference sequence). This CDR3 is 15 amino acids long. The V end lost 5 bases, the J end lost 1 base, and 14 bases lay between the germline ends. The CDR3 loop reads CASSAGGGGNTEAFF. CDR3 nucleotides: TGTGCCAGTAGTGCTGGCGGTGGAGGGAACACTGAAGCTTTCTTT.

The chain recombines TRBV19 with TRBJ2-1; weak D call: TRBD1 (6 bases). This CDR3 is built from 13 residues. Germline assignment: CDR1 LNHDA and CDR2 SQIVND (reference sequence). Between the trimmed V and J ends, which lost 4 bases and 11 bases, there was a span of 15 bases. The CDR3 loop is CASSTDRGGQQFF. As DNA, the CDR3 is TGTGCCAGTAGTACCGACCGAGGGGGACAGCAGTTCTTC.

The V gene is TRBV7-8, the J gene TRBJ2-1, with 9 bases that match TRBD1. CDR3 length: 15 residues. V dropped 5 bases and J dropped 7; count of bases not matched to a gene: 9. Germline assignment: CDR1 SGHVS and CDR2 FQNEAQ. For the CDR3, the DNA is TGTGCCAGCAGCCCGGGACAGGGTGGCATGAATGAGCAGTTCTTC. Encoded protein: CASSPGQGGMNEQFF.

The rearrangement links TRBV4-1 to TRBJ2-7, with D possibly matching TRBD1 (5 bases). The CDR3 consists of 15 residues. Germline V gives CDR1 MGHRA, CDR2 YSYEKL. The V end lost 2 bases, the J end lost 6 bases, and 17 bases lay between the germline ends. The chain's CDR3 is CASSQLYGQSGEQYF. The CDR3 DNA is TGCGCCAGCAGCCAATTGTACGGACAATCGGGCGAGCAGTACTTC.

The J gene is TRBJ1-1, the V gene TRBV9; D unresolved. V lost 3 bases, J lost 1 base, and 7 bases lay in between. The CDR3 length is 13 residues. Per germline, CDR1 SGDLS and CDR2 YYNGEE. The CDR3 region has the DNA TGTGCCAGCAGCGAGGGAGGGAACACTGAAGCTTTCTTT. This codes for CASSEGGNTEAFF.

The chain has TRBV7-8 and TRBJ1-4; 7 bases are a match to TRBD1. V was pared by 5 bases and J by 6 bases, with 9 bases of the junction left unmatched. The CDR3 has 15 residues. CDR1 is SGHVS, CDR2 FQNEAQ, per germline. CDR3 DNA sequence: TGTGCCAGCAGCGTTCCAAAAGGGGGCCATGAAAAACTGTTTTTT. It specifies CASSVPKGGHEKLFF.

This clone was found a few times. CDR3 coding DNA: TGTGCCAGCAGTACCGGGACAGGGAGCAACTTCTTT. It encodes CASSTGTGSNFF. J is TRBJ1-1 and V is TRBV6-5; 9 nucleotides agree with TRBD1. The CDR3 is made up of 12 amino acids. V gave up 5 bases and J gave up 14 bases; unmatched junction bases: 9. Per germline, CDR1 MNHEY and CDR2 SVGAGI.

The CDR3 loop is CASAKAGSTDTQYF. The CDR3 coding sequence is TGTGCCAGCGCCAAAGCAGGGAGCACAGATACGCAGTATTTT. The chain links TRBV6-4 to TRBJ2-3; tentatively, D is TRBD1 (5 bases). With 8 bases removed from V and 0 bases from J, the gap between germline ends came to 12 bases. Germline assignment: CDR1 MRHNA and CDR2 SNTAGT. There are 14 residues in the CDR3.

The genes are TRBV5-1 and TRBJ2-6; possibly TRBD1 for D (5 bases). The CDR3 sequence is 16 residues long. The V gene lost 5 bases and the J gene lost 0 bases, with 12 bases spanning the gap. From germline, CDR1 is SGHRS and CDR2 YFSETQ. The DNA for the CDR3 is TGCGCCAGCAGGCCCCAGGGCAACTCTGGGGCCAACGTCCTGACTTTC. Protein product: CASRPQGNSGANVLTF.

The V call is TRBV15, the J call TRBJ2-5; 10 nucleotides line up with TRBD1. The germline V gene encodes CDR1 LNHNV and CDR2 YYDKDF (reference sequence). The length of the CDR3 is 16 residues. J lost 5 bases, V lost 7 bases, and 13 bases had no gene match. The chain's CDR3 is CATNPGQGTIRETQYF. The CDR3 bases are TGTGCCACCAACCCGGGACAGGGGACTATCCGGGAGACCCAGTACTTC.

This clone was observed a single time. The rearrangement joins TRBV13 to TRBJ2-3; possible D gene TRBD1, 6 bases. Trimming stripped 5 bases from V and 0 bases from J, with 9 bases between. This CDR3 has 14 residues. The germline CDR1 and CDR2 sequences are PRHDT and FYEKMQ (reference sequence). CDR3 loop: CASSNTGSTDTQYF. The CDR3 DNA is TGTGCCAGCAGCAACACAGGGAGCACAGATACGCAGTATTTT.

This chain connects TRBV14 to TRBJ2-5; 12 bases map to TRBD2. The V gene's germline CDR1 is SGHDN and CDR2 FVKESK. This CDR3 spans 16 amino acids. J lost 7 bases, V lost 1 base, and 7 bases had no gene match. The CDR3, as DNA: TGTGCCAGCAGCCAAGGACTAGCGGGGGCCAGGGGGACCCAGTACTTC. Residues: CASSQGLAGARGTQYF.